Following are 10 T cell receptor beta chains from one sample sequenced in a study of T cell responses to AZD1222 COVID-19 vaccine. Measured with immunoSEQ multiplex PCR; TCRdb has only the in-frame clones, and not every one. The sample yields 120,000 or so clones, 85% to 90% seen once. The source was peripheral blood, collected 28 days after the second AZD1222 dose. These receptors all come from an adult who received the AZD1222 COVID-19 vaccine.

This chain uses TRBV6-6 with TRBJ1-5; no firm D call. Germline V gene sequence: CDR1 MNHNY, CDR2 SVGAGI (reference sequence). Trimming cost V 8 bases and J 9 bases, with 17 bases left between them. The CDR3 is 13 amino acids. For the CDR3, the DNA is TGTGCCAGCTGGGATTCGGGGAATGGGCCCCAGCATTTT. It encodes CASWDSGNGPQHF.

The chain is built from TRBV19 and TRBJ1-5; possible D gene TRBD1, 6 bases. The CDR3 has 17 amino acids. Trimming stripped 2 bases from V and 0 bases from J, with 14 bases between. Germline V gives CDR1 LNHDA, CDR2 SQIVND (reference sequence). The CDR3 nucleotides are TGTGCCAGTAGTATAAACCAGGGACACTATAGCAATCAGCCCCAGCATTTT. This sequence encodes CASSINQGHYSNQPQHF.

This chain links TRBV19 with TRBJ1-6; possibly TRBD1 for D (5 bases). V was pared by 3 bases and J by 7 bases, with 10 bases between. The CDR3 has 14 residues. CDR1 is LNHDA and CDR2 is SQIVND in the germline V gene (reference sequence). The CDR3 is CASSMRQLNSPLHF. The CDR3 coding sequence is TGTGCCAGTAGTATGAGACAGCTCAATTCACCCCTCCACTTT.

This chain links TRBV11-1 with TRBJ2-7; D gene unclear. Germline V lookup: CDR1 SGHAT, CDR2 FQDESV (reference sequence). The CDR3 has 14 residues. Trimming left V 7 bases short and J 0 bases short, with 13 bases between. CDR3 DNA: TGTGCCAGCACTTTGGGCCGGTTCTCCTACGAGCAGTACTTC. Its protein product is CASTLGRFSYEQYF.

The chain employs TRBV4-2 and TRBJ1-2; 10 nucleotides agree with TRBD1. CDR1 is LGHNA and CDR2 is YNFKEQ in the germline V gene. The CDR3 has 15 residues. V dropped 4 bases and J dropped 3; count of bases not matched to a gene: 5. CDR3 in DNA: TGTGCCAGCAGCCCCCGGGACAGGGGTTACTATGGCTACACCTTC. It specifies CASSPRDRGYYGYTF.

The genes are TRBV6-5 and TRBJ2-2; TRBD1 aligns across 7 bases. Germline lookup yields CDR1 MNHEY and CDR2 SVGAGI. V dropped 0 bases and J dropped 7; count of bases not matched to a gene: 2. This CDR3 region has 14 residues. In nucleotides, the CDR3 is TGTGCCAGCAGTTACTCGGACAGGATCGGGGAGCTGTTTTTT. This sequence encodes CASSYSDRIGELFF.

About this clone: The same CDR3 can be traced to other DNA sequences in this sample. This chain joins TRBV7-2 and TRBJ1-3; D unresolved. V was cut by 3 bases and J by 0 bases, with 6 bases left in between. The CDR3 has 14 residues. Per germline, CDR1 SGHTA and CDR2 FQGNSA. CDR3 sequence reads: CASSLGYSGNTIYF. The CDR3 DNA sequence: TGTGCCAGCAGCTTGGGGTACTCTGGAAACACCATATATTTT.

The chain is built from TRBV19 and TRBJ2-1, with unresolved D. V was cut by 3 bases and J by 6 bases, with 9 bases left in between. Germline V gene data show CDR1 as LNHDA and CDR2 as SQIVND (reference sequence). The CDR3 has 13 amino acids. CDR3 amino acids: CASSIGWGNEQFF. CDR3 DNA: TGTGCCAGTAGTATTGGGTGGGGCAATGAGCAGTTCTTC.

The chain recombines TRBV28 with TRBJ2-5, with 7 bases matching TRBD1. From germline, CDR1 is MDHEN and CDR2 SYDVKM. Unmatched junction bases numbered 6, after V lost 5 bases and J lost 0 bases. The CDR3 totals 15 residues. The CDR3 spells CASSIRDSYQETQYF. CDR3 sequence (DNA): TGTGCCAGCAGTATCCGGGACAGTTACCAAGAGACCCAGTACTTC. Supplemented by reference TRBV28 and TRBJ2-5, the full variable domain reads DVKVTQSSRYLVKRTGEKVFLECVQDMDHENMFWYRQDPGLGLRLIYFSYDVKMKEKGDIPEGYSVSREKKERFSLILESASTNQTSMYLCASSIRDSYQETQYFGPGTRLLVL.

The chain joins TRBV5-1 to TRBJ2-3; maybe TRBD1 (6 bases). V dropped 5 bases and J dropped 6 bases, with 13 bases sitting between them. The CDR3 totals 13 residues. Germline assignment: CDR1 SGHRS and CDR2 YFSETQ. The chain's CDR3 is CASSQQGRDTQYF. In DNA, the CDR3 is TGCGCCAGCAGTCAACAGGGTCGCGATACGCAGTATTTT.